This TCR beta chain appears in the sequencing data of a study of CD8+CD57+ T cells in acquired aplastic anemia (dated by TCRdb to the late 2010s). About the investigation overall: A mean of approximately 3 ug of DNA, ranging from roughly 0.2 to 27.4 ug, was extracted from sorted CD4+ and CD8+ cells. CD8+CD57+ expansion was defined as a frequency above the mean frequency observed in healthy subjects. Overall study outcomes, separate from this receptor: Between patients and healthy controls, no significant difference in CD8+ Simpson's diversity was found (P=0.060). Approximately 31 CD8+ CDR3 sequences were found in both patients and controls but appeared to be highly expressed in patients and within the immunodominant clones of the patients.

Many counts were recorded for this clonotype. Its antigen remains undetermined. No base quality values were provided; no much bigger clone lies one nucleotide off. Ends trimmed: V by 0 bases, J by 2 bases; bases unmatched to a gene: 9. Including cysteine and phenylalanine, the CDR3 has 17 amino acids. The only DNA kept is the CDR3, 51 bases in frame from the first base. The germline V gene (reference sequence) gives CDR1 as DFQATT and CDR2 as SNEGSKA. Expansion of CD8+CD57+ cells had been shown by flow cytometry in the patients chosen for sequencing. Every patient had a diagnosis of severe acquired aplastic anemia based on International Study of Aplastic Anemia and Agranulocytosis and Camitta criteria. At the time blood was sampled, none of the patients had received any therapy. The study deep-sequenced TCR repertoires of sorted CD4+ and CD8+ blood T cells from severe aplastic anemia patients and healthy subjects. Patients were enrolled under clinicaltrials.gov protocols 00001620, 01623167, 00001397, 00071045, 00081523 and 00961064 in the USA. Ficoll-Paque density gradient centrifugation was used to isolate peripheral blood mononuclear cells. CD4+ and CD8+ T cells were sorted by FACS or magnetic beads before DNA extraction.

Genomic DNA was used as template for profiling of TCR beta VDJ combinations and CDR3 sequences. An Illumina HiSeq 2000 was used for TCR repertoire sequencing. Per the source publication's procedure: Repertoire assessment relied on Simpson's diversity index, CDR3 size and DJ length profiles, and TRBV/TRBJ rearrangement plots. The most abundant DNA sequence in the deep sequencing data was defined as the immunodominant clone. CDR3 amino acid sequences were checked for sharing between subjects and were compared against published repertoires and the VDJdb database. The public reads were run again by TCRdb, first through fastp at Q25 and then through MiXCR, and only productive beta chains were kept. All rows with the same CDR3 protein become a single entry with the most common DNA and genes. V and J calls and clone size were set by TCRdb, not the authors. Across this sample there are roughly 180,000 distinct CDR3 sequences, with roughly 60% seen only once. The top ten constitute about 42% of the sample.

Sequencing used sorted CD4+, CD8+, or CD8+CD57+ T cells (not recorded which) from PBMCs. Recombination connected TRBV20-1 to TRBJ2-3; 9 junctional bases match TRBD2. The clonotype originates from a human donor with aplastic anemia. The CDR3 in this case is CSARDLKAGGDTDTQYF. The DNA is TGCAGTGCTAGAGATCTCAAGGCGGGAGGGGACACAGATACGCAGTATTTT.